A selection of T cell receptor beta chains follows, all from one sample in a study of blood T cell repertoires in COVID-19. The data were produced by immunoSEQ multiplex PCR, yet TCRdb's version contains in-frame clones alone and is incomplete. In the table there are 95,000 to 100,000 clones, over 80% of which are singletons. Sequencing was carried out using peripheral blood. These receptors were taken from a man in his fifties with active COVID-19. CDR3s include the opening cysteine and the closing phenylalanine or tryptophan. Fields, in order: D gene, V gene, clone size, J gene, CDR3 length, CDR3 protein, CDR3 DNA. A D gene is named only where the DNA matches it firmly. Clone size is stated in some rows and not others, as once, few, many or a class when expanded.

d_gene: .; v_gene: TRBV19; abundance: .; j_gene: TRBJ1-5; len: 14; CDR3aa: CASAARGRNQPQHF; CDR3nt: TGTGCCAGCGCGGCCCGGGGGAGGAATCAGCCCCAGCATTTT
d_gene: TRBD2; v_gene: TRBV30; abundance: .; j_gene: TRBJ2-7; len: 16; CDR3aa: CAWSVRGLAGSYEQYF; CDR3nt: TGTGCCTGGAGTGTACGGGGTCTAGCGGGCTCCTACGAGCAGTACTTC
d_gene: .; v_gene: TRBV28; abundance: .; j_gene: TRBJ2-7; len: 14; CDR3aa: CASRGTDDSYEQYF; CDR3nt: TGTGCCAGCCGGGGAACAGACGATTCCTACGAGCAGTACTTC
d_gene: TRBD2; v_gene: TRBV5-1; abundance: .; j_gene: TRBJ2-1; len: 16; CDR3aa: CASSWESGRGFDEQFF; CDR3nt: TGCGCCAGCAGCTGGGAGAGCGGGAGGGGGTTCGATGAGCAGTTCTTC
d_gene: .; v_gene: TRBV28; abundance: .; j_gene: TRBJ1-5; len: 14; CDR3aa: CASSLLAQGQPQHF; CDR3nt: TGTGCCAGCAGTTTACTTGCACAGGGTCAGCCCCAGCATTTT
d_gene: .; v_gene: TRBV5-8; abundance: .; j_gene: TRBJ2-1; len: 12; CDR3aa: CASSLRNNEQFF; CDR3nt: TGTGCCAGCAGCCTAAGAAACAATGAGCAGTTCTTC
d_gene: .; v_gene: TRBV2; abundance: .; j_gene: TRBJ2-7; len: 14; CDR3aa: CASCPRQVTYEQYF; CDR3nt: TGTGCCAGCTGCCCCCGACAGGTCACCTACGAGCAGTACTTC
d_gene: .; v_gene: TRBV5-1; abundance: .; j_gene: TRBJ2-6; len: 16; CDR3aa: CASSPLSGAGANVLTF; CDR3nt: TGCGCCAGCAGCCCGCTGTCTGGAGCTGGGGCCAACGTCCTGACTTTC
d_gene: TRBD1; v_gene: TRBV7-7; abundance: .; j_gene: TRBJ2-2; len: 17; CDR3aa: CASSSAGTGGYTGELFF; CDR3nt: TGTGCCAGCAGCTCCGCCGGGACAGGGGGATACACCGGGGAGCTGTTTTTT
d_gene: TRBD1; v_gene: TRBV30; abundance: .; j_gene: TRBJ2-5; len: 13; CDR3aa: CAWGQGVRETQYF; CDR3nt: TGTGCCTGGGGACAGGGTGTTCGGGAGACCCAGTACTTC
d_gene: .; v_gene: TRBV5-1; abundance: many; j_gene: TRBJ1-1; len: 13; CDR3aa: CASSSRGRAEAFF; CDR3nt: TGCGCCAGCAGCTCGCGGGGACGGGCTGAAGCTTTCTTT
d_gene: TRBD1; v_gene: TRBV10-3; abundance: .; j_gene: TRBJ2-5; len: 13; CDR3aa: CAISGTGQGTQYF; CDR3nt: TGTGCCATCAGCGGGACAGGCCAAGGGACCCAGTACTTC
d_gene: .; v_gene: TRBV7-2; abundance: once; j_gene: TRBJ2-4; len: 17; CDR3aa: CASSLSSQGHVKNIQYF; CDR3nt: TGTGCCAGCAGCTTGAGCTCGCAGGGCCACGTAAAAAACATTCAGTACTTC
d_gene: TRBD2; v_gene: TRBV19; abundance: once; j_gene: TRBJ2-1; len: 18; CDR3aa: CASSKAGGSLAPYNEQFF; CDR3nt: TGTGCCAGTAGTAAAGCGGGAGGATCGTTGGCCCCATACAATGAGCAGTTCTTC
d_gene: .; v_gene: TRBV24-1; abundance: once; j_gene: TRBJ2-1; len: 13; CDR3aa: CATSDSTVYEQFF; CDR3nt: TGTGCCACCAGTGATTCTACCGTCTATGAGCAGTTCTTC
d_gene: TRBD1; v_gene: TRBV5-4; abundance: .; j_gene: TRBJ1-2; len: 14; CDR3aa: CASRPTGGSSGYTF; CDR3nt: TGTGCCAGCAGACCAACAGGGGGCTCTTCTGGCTACACCTTC
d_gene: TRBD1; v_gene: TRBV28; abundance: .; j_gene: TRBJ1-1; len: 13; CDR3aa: CASSLTGGTEAFF; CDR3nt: TGTGCCAGCAGTCTAACAGGGGGGACTGAAGCTTTCTTT
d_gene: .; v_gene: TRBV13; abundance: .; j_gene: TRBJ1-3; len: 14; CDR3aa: CASSRRGSGNTIYF; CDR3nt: TGTGCCAGCAGCCGCCGAGGCTCTGGAAACACCATATATTTT